This is a list of T cell receptor beta chains from one sample in a study of cytomegalovirus exposure and HLA in healthy donors. TCRdb keeps only in-frame clones here, not all; method: immunoSEQ multiplex PCR. The data show approximately 130,000 clones, roughly 9.6% seen once. Sequenced material: PBMCs. These TCRs come from a woman aged 40 to 50 in good health and CMV-seropositive. Both conserved end residues are part of each CDR3. A D gene is named only where the DNA matches it firmly. Part of the rows lack a size; the others show once, few, many or a class for expanded clones.

TRBJ2-7 | TRBV6-5 | few | TRBD1 | TGTGCCAGCAGTTCGGGACAGGGGGAGGCCTCCTACGAGCAGTACTTC | CASSSGQGEASYEQYF
TRBJ1-2 | TRBV5-1 | few | - | TGCGCCAGCAGCTACCGAGAGGACTCTGGCTACACCTTC | CASSYREDSGYTF
TRBJ1-1 | TRBV23-1 | few | - | TGCGCCAGCAGTCAATCGCGGGGGGCGCGCACTGAAGCTTTCTTT | CASSQSRGARTEAFF
TRBJ2-7 | TRBV15 | - | - | TGTGCCACCAGCAGAGATAAAACCGGGATGGCGTACGAGCAGTACTTC | CATSRDKTGMAYEQYF
TRBJ1-3 | TRBV7-2 | once | TRBD1 | TGTGCCAGCAGCTTAGTGGGGACAGAATCCCTCTCTGGAAACACCATATATTTT | CASSLVGTESLSGNTIYF
TRBJ1-2 | TRBV11-2 | few | - | TGTGCCAGCAGCTTAGATCAGGGGTTCTATGGCTACACCTTC | CASSLDQGFYGYTF
TRBJ2-2 | TRBV5-1 | - | TRBD1 | TGCGCCAGCAGCCCCTTCACGCCGGGACAGGGGTCCGGGGAGCTGTTTTTT | CASSPFTPGQGSGELFF
TRBJ2-1 | TRBV27 | few | TRBD2 | TGTGCCAGCAGTTTCGGACTAGCGGGGGCGTCCTACAATGAGCAGTTCTTC | CASSFGLAGASYNEQFF
TRBJ2-2 | TRBV10-1 | - | TRBD1 | TGCGCCAGCAGTGGGGCCTCCGGGACAGCGAACACCGGGGAGCTGTTTTTT | CASSGASGTANTGELFF
TRBJ2-1 | TRBV11-2 | - | - | TGTGCCAGCAGCTTAGGGCAGGGTGACAGTGAGCAGTTCTTC | CASSLGQGDSEQFF
TRBJ1-2 | TRBV7-9 | few | TRBD1 | TGTGCCAGCAGCCTAGGACAGGGCTATGGCTACACCTTC | CASSLGQGYGYTF
TRBJ1-3 | TRBV15 | - | - | TGTGCCACCAGCAGAGGACAGCCGGGAAACACCATATATTTT | CATSRGQPGNTIYF
TRBJ1-2 | TRBV5-4 | - | TRBD1 | TGTGCCAGCAGCTTGGATGGACAGGGCCGGTATAACTATGGCTACACCTTC | CASSLDGQGRYNYGYTF
TRBJ2-2 | TRBV7-2 | few | - | TGTGCCAGCAGCTTAAATAGTGCCGGGGAGCTGTTTTTT | CASSLNSAGELFF
TRBJ1-1 | TRBV5-4 | few | - | TGTGCCAGCAGCTTGCTGCTCGGGATCGACATGAACACTGAAGCTTTCTTT | CASSLLLGIDMNTEAFF
TRBJ2-3 | TRBV15 | - | TRBD2 | TGTGCCACCAGCAGGAAAGGACTAGCGGAATCAGATACGCAGTATTTT | CATSRKGLAESDTQYF
TRBJ1-6 | TRBV9 | - | - | TGTGCCAGCAGCGGGCAGGGTGACTATAATTCACCCCTCCACTTT | CASSGQGDYNSPLHF
TRBJ1-1 | TRBV19 | - | TRBD1 | TGTGCCAGCAAAGAATTGGACAGGGGGAACACTGAAGCTTTCTTT | CASKELDRGNTEAFF
TRBJ2-7 | TRBV6-5 | few | - | TGTGCCAGCAGTTACTCGAGGCAGAATTACGAGCAGTACTTC | CASSYSRQNYEQYF
TRBJ2-5 | TRBV5-6 | - | - | TGTGCCAGCAGCTTGTTGGGCGGGAAGACCCAGTACTTC | CASSLLGGKTQYF
TRBJ2-7 | TRBV7-9 | few | TRBD2 | TGTGCCAGCAGCTATAGCGGGGGAGCGTTGGAGCAGTACTTC | CASSYSGGALEQYF
TRBJ1-2 | TRBV12-5 | few | - | TGTGCTAGTGGTTCGGACTCCAGCTATGGCTACACCTTC | CASGSDSSYGYTF
TRBJ2-7 | TRBV6-7 | - | - | TGTGCCAGCGCACCGCGCGGGACCAACTACGAGCAGTACTTC | CASAPRGTNYEQYF
TRBJ1-1 | TRBV6-1 | few | - | TGTGCCAGCAGTGAAAAAGGTGGAGGCACTGAAGCTTTCTTT | CASSEKGGGTEAFF
TRBJ2-1 | TRBV5-4 | - | - | TGTGCCAGCAGTGGGGGGAGCTCCAATGAGCAGTTCTTC | CASSGGSSNEQFF
TRBJ2-5 | TRBV6-1 | few | TRBD2 | TGTGCCAGCAGAGGACTAGCGGGGGCCCAAGAGACCCAGTACTTC | CASRGLAGAQETQYF
TRBJ2-5 | TRBV9 | few | TRBD1 | TGTGCCAGCAGCGTCGACAGGGGGTATGGGGAAGAGACCCAGTACTTC | CASSVDRGYGEETQYF
TRBJ2-3 | TRBV7-2 | - | TRBD2 | TGTGCCAGCAGCCTCAAAGGAGGCGGGGGAAACACAGATACGCAGTATTTT | CASSLKGGGGNTDTQYF
TRBJ1-5 | TRBV7-2 | - | TRBD1 | TGTGCCAGCAGCCAATGGGGGACAGGGGTCGCCAATCAGCCCCAGCATTTT | CASSQWGTGVANQPQHF
TRBJ2-7 | TRBV9 | few | TRBD1 | TGTGCCAGCAGCCTAGGGACAGGAATCCTCTCCTACGAGCAGTACTTC | CASSLGTGILSYEQYF
TRBJ2-3 | TRBV4-1 | few | TRBD1 | TGCGCCAGCAGCTCCAGGGGGCACGGGAGCAATGTTCCAGATACGCAGTATTTT | CASSSRGHGSNVPDTQYF
TRBJ2-7 | TRBV7-9 | - | - | TGTGCCAGCAACCAACTAGGGTCTGATATTGCCTACGAGCAGTACTTC | CASNQLGSDIAYEQYF